Sequencing of this TCR beta chain was carried out in a study of T cells in Graves' hyperthyroidism and ophthalmopathy. Findings and limits, study-wide: Separating ophthalmopathy from stable hyperthyroidism was achieved by a 13 V-J model.

Using RNA transcripts as the source, TCR beta CDR3 regions were amplified. RT-PCR in the first round (using the HTBI primer set) targeted the TCR CDR3. In TCRdb, the multiplex PCR reads were re-called with MiXCR into one record per CDR3 protein. This table has some 500,000 distinct CDR3 sequences, about 16% appearing once. V was shortened by 3 bases and J by 2 bases, with 17 bases between the two germline ends. CDR3 length: 16 amino acids. The germline gives CDR1 MNHEY, CDR2 SMNVEV (reference sequence). This clonotype has ten or more counts. Its cognate antigen is unknown. Ophthalmopathy patients all had a Clinical Activity Score of at least 3, a NOSPECS grade of at least 4 and disease under 3 months old. Researchers barred patients who had uncontrolled infection, other autoimmune disease, pregnancy or lactation.

The sequence was obtained from a woman younger than 45 with Graves' ophthalmopathy. The chain is built from TRBV27 and TRBJ2-7; D tentatively fits TRBD1 or TRBD2 (5 bases each). The source material was blood. In DNA, the CDR3 is TGTGCCAGCAGTTTCTCTTTTGGGGGACGGACCTACGAGCAGTACTTC. It encodes CASSFSFGGRTYEQYF.